Reported below is one TCR beta chain. Antigen: not known. 13 Jbeta primers and 60 Vbeta primers were used for the PCR. Clones were sequenced by immunoSEQ multiplex PCR, and TCRdb holds only the in-frame ones, with some missing. The top ten hold 2% to 2.5% of the sample, which has roughly 150,000 clones, over 80% seen once. V lost 1 base to trimming and J lost 0 bases, with 7 bases between them. This CDR3 comprises 15 residues. Germline V gene data show CDR1 as MNHNS and CDR2 as SASEGT. These data belong to a study of cytomegalovirus exposure and HLA in healthy donors. General observations from the study: Testing in vitro showed a few CMV-associated chains specific for CMV antigens.

The gene calls are TRBV6-1 and TRBJ1-5; D ambiguous. The sequencing sample was made of PBMCs. This sequence originates from a male donor in good health and CMV-seronegative. The CDR3 DNA follows: TGTGCCAGCAGTGAAGAGCCTGTTAGCAATCAGCCCCAGCATTTT. This translates into CASSEEPVSNQPQHF.